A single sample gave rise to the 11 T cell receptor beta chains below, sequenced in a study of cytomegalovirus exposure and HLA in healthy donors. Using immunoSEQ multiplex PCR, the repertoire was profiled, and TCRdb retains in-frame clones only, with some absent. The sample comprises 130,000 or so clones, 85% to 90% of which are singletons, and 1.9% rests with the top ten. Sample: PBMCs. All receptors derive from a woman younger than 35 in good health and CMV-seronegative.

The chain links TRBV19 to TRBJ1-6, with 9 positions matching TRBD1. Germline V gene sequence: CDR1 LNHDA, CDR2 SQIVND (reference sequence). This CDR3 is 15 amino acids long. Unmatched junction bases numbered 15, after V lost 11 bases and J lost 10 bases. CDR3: CAANTGDRVGSPLHF. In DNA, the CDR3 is TGTGCCGCGAACACCGGGGACAGGGTTGGCTCACCCCTCCACTTT.

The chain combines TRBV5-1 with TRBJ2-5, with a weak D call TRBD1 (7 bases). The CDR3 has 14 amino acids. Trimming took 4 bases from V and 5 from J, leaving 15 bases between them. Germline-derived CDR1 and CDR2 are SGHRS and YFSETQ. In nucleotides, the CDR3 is TGCGCCAGCAGCCAGCAGGGGGGCGGTGAGACCCAGTACTTC. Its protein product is CASSQQGGGETQYF.

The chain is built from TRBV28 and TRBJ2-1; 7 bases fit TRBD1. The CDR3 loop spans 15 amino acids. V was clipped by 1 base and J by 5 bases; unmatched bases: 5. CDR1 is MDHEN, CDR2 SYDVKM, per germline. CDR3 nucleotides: TGTGCCAGCAGTTTATTGGGGACAGAAAACAATGAGCAGTTCTTC. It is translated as CASSLLGTENNEQFF. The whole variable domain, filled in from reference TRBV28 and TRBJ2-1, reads DVKVTQSSRYLVKRTGEKVFLECVQDMDHENMFWYRQDPGLGLRLIYFSYDVKMKEKGDIPEGYSVSREKKERFSLILESASTNQTSMYLCASSLLGTENNEQFFGPGTRLTVL.

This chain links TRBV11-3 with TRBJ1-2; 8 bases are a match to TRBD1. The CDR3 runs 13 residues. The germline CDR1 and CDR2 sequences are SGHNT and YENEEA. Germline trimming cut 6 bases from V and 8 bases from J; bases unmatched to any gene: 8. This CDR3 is CASSEDRDKGYTF. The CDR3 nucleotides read TGTGCCAGCAGTGAGGACAGGGATAAAGGCTACACCTTC. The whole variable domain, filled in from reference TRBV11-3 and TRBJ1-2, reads EAGVVQSPRYKIIEKKQPVAFWCNPISGHNTLYWYLQNLGQGPELLIRYENEEAVDDSQLPKDRFSAERLKGVDSTLKIQPAELGDSAVYLCASSEDRDKGYTFGSGTRLTVV.

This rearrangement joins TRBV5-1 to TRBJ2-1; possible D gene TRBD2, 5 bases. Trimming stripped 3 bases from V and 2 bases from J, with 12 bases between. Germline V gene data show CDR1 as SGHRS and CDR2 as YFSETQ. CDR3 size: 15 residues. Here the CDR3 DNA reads TGCGCCAGCAGCTCCCCCGGCGGGCCCTACAATGAGCAGTTCTTC. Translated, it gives CASSSPGGPYNEQFF.

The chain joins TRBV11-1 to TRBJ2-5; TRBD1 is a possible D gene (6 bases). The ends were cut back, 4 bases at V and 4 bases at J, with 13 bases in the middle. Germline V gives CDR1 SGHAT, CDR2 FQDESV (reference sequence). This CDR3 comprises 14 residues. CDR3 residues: CASSSHRETETQYF. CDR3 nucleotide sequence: TGTGCCAGCAGCTCCCACAGGGAAACAGAGACCCAGTACTTC.

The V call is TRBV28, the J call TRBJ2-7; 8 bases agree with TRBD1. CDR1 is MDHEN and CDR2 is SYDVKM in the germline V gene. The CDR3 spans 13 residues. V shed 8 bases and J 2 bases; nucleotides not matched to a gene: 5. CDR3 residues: CASSPGGPYEQYF. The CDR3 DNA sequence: TGTGCCAGCTCTCCAGGGGGCCCCTACGAGCAGTACTTC.

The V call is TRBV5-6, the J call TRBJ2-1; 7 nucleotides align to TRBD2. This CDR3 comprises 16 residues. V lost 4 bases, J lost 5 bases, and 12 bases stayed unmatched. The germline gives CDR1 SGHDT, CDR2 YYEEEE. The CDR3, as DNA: TGTGCCAGCAGCCTACCCCCCAGCGGGGTGAACAATGAGCAGTTCTTC. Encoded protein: CASSLPPSGVNNEQFF. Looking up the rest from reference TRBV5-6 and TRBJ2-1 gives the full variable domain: DAGVTQSPTHLIKTRGQQVTLRCSPKSGHDTVSWYQQALGQGPQFIFQYYEEEERQRGNFPDRFSGHQFPNYSSELNVNALLLGDSALYLCASSLPPSGVNNEQFFGPGTRLTVL.

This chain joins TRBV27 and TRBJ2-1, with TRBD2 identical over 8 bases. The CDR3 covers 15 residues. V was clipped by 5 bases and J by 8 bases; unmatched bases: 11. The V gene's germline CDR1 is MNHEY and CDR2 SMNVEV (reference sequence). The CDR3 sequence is CASSPSTGAGDEQFF. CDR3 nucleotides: TGTGCCAGCAGTCCCTCCACGGGAGCGGGGGATGAGCAGTTCTTC.

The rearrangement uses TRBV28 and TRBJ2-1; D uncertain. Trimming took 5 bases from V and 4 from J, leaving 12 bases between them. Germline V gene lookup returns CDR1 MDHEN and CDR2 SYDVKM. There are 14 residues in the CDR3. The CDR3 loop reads CASSPPRGYNEQFF. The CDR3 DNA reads TGTGCCAGCAGTCCCCCCCGAGGTTACAATGAGCAGTTCTTC.

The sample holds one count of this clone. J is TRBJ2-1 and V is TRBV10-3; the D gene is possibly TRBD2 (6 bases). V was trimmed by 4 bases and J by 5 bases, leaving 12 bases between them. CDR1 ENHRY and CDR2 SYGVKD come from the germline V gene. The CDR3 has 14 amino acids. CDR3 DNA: TGTGCCATCAGTGGCGGGATAGATCACAATGAGCAGTTCTTC. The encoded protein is CAISGGIDHNEQFF.